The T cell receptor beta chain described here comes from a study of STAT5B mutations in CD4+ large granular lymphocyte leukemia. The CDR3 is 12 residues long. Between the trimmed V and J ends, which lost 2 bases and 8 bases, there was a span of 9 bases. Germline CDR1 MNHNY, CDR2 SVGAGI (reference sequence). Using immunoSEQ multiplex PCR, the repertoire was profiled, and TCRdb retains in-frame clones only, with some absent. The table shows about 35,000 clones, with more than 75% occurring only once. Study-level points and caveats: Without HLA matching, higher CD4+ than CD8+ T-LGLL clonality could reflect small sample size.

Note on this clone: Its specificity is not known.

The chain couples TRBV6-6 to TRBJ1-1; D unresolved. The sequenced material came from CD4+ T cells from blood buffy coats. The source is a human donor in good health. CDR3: CASSYPDGEAFF. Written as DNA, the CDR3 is TGTGCCAGCAGTTACCCCGACGGCGAAGCTTTCTTT.